This record concerns one T cell receptor (beta chain) sequence. The same CDR3 can be traced to other DNA sequences in this sample. Germline CDR1 and CDR2: SGHTA and FQGNSA. V lost 4 bases and J lost 0, with 13 bases in between. The CDR3 extends over 16 amino acids. The PCR was carried out with 60 Vbeta primers and 13 Jbeta primers. Here immunoSEQ multiplex PCR was the method, and the copy in TCRdb shows in-frame clones only, minus some. The repertoire has around 140,000 clones, approximately 79% of them found once; the top ten carry 2.5% to 3.5%. The sample belongs to a study of cytomegalovirus exposure and HLA in healthy donors.

This receptor was obtained from a woman under 40 in good health and CMV-seronegative. Sequencing was carried out using PBMCs. This chain links TRBV7-2 with TRBJ2-4; D perhaps matches TRBD1 (6 bases). The CDR3 loop is CASSSDRVLAKNIQYF. In DNA, the CDR3 is TGTGCCAGCAGCTCGGACAGAGTACTAGCCAAAAACATTCAGTACTTC.